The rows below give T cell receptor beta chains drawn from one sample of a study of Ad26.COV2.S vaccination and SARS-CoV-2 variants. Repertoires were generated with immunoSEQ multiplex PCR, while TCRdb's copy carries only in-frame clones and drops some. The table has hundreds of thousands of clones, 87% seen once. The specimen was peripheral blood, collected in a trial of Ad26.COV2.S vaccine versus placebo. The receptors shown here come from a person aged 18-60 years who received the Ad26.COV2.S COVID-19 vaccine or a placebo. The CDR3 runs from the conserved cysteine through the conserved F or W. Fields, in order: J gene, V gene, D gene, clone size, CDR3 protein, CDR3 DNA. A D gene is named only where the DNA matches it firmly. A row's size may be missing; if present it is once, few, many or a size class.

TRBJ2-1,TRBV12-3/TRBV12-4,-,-,CASLSYNEQFF,TGTGCCAGCCTCAGTTACAATGAGCAGTTCTTC
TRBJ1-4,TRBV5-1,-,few,CASSLRDNNEKLFF,TGCGCCAGCAGCCTCCGGGACAATAATGAAAAACTGTTTTTT
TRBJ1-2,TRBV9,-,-,CASSRRSDKDYGYTF,TGTGCCAGCAGTCGTCGGTCGGACAAGGACTATGGCTACACCTTC
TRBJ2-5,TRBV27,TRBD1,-,CASSPWGQGDQETQYF,TGTGCCAGCAGTCCCTGGGGACAGGGCGACCAAGAGACCCAGTACTTC
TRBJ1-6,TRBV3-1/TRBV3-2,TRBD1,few,CASSQVRTGGNSPLHF,TGTGCCAGCAGCCAAGTCAGGACAGGGGGGAATTCACCCCTCCACTTT
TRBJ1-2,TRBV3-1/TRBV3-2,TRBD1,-,CASSQTQGPGYGYTF,TGTGCCAGCAGCCAAACACAGGGGCCGGGCTATGGCTACACCTTC
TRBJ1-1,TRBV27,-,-,CASSSGGTEAFF,TGTGCCAGCAGTTCCGGGGGCACTGAAGCTTTCTTT
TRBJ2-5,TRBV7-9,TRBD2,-,CASSSGGYQETQYF,TGTGCCAGCAGTAGCGGGGGGTACCAAGAGACCCAGTACTTC
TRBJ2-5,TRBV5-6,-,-,CASSRDGYQETQYF,TGTGCCAGCAGCCGGGACGGGTACCAAGAGACCCAGTACTTC
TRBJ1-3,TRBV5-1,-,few,CASSTGTASGNTIYF,TGCGCCAGCAGCACCGGGACGGCCTCTGGAAACACCATATATTTT
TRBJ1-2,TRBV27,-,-,CASRQANYGYTF,TGTGCCAGTAGACAGGCTAACTATGGCTACACCTTC
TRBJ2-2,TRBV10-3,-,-,CATVTNTGELFF,TGTGCCACCGTCACGAACACCGGGGAGCTGTTTTTT
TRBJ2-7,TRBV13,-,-,CASSLEYEQYF,TGTGCCAGCAGCTTAGAGTACGAGCAGTACTTC
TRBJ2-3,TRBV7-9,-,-,CASSFSGGLTDTQYF,TGTGCCAGCAGCTTCAGTGGGGGGCTCACAGATACGCAGTATTTT
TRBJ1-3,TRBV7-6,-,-,CASSLYVSGNTIYF,TGTGCCAGCAGCTTGTACGTCTCTGGAAACACCATATATTTT
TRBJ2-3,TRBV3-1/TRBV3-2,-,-,CASSQRRQDIFTDTQYF,TGTGCCAGCAGCCAACGCCGACAGGATATCTTCACAGATACGCAGTATTTT
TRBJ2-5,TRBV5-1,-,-,CASSLARPQETQYF,TGCGCCAGCAGCTTGGCTAGGCCTCAAGAGACCCAGTACTTC
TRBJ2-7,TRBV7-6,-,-,CASSSRGANYEQYF,TGTGCCAGCAGCTCGCGAGGGGCCAACTACGAGCAGTACTTC
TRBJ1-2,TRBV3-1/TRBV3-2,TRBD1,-,CASSQDPGGDGYTF,TGTGCCAGCAGCCAAGATCCAGGGGGCGATGGCTACACCTTC
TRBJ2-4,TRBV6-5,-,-,CASSPRAGMNIQYF,TGTGCCAGCAGTCCCCGAGCAGGGATGAACATTCAGTACTTC
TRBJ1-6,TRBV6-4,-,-,CASKKGGVNSPLHF,TGTGCCAGCAAGAAAGGTGGCGTGAATTCACCCCTCCACTTT
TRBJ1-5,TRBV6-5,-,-,CASSYGLDQPQHF,TGTGCCAGCAGTTATGGGTTGGATCAGCCCCAGCATTTT
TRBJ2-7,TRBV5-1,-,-,CASSYPGTRVGEQYF,TGCGCCAGCAGCTATCCCGGGACCAGAGTAGGCGAGCAGTACTTC
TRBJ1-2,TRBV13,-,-,CASSLVGVPANYGYTF,TGTGCCAGCAGCCTAGTAGGGGTGCCAGCTAACTATGGCTACACCTTC
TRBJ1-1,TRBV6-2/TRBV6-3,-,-,CASSYVVNTEAFF,TGTGCCAGCAGTTACGTGGTGAACACTGAAGCTTTCTTT
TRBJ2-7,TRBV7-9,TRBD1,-,CASRPTGGEEQYF,TGTGCCAGCAGACCAACAGGGGGCGAGGAGCAGTACTTC
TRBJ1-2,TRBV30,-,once,CAWSGGNYGYTF,TGTGCCTGGAGTGGGGGTAACTATGGCTACACCTTC
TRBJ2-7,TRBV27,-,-,CASSLTGISYEQYF,TGTGCCAGCAGTTTAACGGGGATTTCCTACGAGCAGTACTTC
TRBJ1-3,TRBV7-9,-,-,CASSLEGGFGNTIYF,TGTGCCAGCAGCTTAGAGGGCGGTTTCGGAAACACCATATATTTT
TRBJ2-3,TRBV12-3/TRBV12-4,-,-,CASSPGSDTQYF,TGTGCCAGCAGCCCAGGATCAGATACGCAGTATTTT
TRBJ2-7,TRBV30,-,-,CAWSVGAEQYF,TGTGCCTGGAGTGTGGGGGCCGAGCAGTACTTC
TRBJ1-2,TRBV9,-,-,CASSPLHGYTF,TGTGCCAGCAGCCCCCTACATGGCTACACCTTC
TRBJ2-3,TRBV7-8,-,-,CASSLVEGSTDTQYF,TGTGCCAGCAGCTTAGTGGAAGGTAGCACAGATACGCAGTATTTT
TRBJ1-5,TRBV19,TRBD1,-,CASSIGTGFNQPQHF,TGTGCCAGTAGTATAGGGACAGGGTTTAATCAGCCCCAGCATTTT
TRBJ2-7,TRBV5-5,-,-,CASSLPQFSYEQYF,TGTGCCAGCAGCTTGCCGCAGTTCTCCTACGAGCAGTACTTC
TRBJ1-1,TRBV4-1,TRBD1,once,CASTRGDTEAFF,TGCGCCAGCACCAGGGGGGACACTGAAGCTTTCTTT
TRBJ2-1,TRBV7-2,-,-,CASSLGYVVNEQFF,TGTGCCAGCAGCTTAGGCTACGTGGTCAATGAGCAGTTCTTC
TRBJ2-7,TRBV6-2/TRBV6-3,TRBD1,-,CASSSRGRPYEQYF,TGTGCCAGCAGTTCCAGGGGGCGACCCTACGAGCAGTACTTC
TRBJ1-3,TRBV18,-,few,CASSPDTDSGNTIYF,TGTGCCAGCTCACCGGACACCGACTCTGGAAACACCATATATTTT
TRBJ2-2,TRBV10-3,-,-,CAIIGQPDTGELFF,TGTGCCATCATAGGACAGCCGGACACCGGGGAGCTGTTTTTT
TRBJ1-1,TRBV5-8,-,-,CASSWTFTEAFF,TGTGCCAGCAGCTGGACTTTCACTGAAGCTTTCTTT
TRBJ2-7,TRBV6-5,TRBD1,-,CASSTGGQGAREQYF,TGTGCCAGCAGTACAGGGGGACAGGGGGCTAGGGAGCAGTACTTC